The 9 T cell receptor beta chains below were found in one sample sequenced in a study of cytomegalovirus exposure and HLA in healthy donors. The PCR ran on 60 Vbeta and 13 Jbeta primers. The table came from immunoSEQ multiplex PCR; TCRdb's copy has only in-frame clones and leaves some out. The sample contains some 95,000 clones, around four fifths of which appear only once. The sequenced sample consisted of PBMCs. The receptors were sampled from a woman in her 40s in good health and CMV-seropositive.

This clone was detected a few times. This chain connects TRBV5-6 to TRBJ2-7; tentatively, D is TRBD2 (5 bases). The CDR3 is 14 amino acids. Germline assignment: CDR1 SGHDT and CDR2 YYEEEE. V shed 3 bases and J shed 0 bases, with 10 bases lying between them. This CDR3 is CASSSDSFSYEQYF. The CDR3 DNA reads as TGTGCCAGCAGCTCGGACTCTTTCTCCTACGAGCAGTACTTC. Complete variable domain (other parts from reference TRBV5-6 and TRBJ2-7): DAGVTQSPTHLIKTRGQQVTLRCSPKSGHDTVSWYQQALGQGPQFIFQYYEEEERQRGNFPDRFSGHQFPNYSSELNVNALLLGDSALYLCASSSDSFSYEQYFGPGTRLTVT.

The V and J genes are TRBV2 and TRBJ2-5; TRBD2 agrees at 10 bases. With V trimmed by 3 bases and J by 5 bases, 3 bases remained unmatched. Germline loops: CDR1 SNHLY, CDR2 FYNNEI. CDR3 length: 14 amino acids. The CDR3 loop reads CASSEGTSVETQYF. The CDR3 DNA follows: TGTGCCAGCAGTGAGGGGACTAGCGTGGAGACCCAGTACTTC.

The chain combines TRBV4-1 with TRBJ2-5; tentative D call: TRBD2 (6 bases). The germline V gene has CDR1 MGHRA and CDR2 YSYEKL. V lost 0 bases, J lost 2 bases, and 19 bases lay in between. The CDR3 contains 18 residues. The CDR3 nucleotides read TGCGCCAGCAGCCAAGAAGGACCTGGGTGGGGGGAACAAGAGACCCAGTACTTC. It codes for CASSQEGPGWGEQETQYF.

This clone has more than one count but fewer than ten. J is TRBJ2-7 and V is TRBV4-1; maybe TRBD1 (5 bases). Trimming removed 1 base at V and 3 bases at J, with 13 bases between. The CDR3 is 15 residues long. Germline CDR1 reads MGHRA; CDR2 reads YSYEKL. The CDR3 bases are TGCGCCAGCAGCCAAGTGGAAAGGGGTGGCTACGAGCAGTACTTC. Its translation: CASSQVERGGYEQYF.

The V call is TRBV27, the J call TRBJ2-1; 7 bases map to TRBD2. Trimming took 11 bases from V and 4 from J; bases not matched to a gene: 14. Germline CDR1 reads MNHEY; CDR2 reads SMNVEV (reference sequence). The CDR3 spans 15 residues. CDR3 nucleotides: TGTGCCGCCAGCAAGCCGGGGAGGGATTACAATGAGCAGTTCTTC. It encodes CAASKPGRDYNEQFF.

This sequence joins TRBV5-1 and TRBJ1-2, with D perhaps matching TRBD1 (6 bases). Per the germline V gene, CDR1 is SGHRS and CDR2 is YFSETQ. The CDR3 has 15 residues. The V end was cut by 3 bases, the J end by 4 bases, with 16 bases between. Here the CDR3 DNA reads TGCGCCAGCAGCTCCCAGACAGGATCCTTCTATGGCTACACCTTC. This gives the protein CASSSQTGSFYGYTF.

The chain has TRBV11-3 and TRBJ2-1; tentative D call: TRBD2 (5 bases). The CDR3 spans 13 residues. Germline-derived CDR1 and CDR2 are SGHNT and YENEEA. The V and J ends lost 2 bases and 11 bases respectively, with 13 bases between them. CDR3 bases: TGTGCCAGCAGCTTAAATCGGGGTTTCCAGCAGTTCTTC. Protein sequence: CASSLNRGFQQFF.

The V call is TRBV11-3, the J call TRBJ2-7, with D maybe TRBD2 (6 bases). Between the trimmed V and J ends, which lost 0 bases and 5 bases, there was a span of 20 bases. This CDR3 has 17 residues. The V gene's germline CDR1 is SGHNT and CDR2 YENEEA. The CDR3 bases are TGTGCCAGCAGCTTAGAGCGGGAACACCTCGGGGCACACGAGCAGTACTTC. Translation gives CASSLEREHLGAHEQYF.

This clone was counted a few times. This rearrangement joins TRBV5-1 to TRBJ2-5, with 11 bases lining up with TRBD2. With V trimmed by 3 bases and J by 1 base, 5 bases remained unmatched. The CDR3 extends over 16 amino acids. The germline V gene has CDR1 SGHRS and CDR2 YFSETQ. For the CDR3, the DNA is TGCGCCAGCAGCTCCACGACTAGCGGGATCCAAGAGACCCAGTACTTC. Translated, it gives CASSSTTSGIQETQYF.